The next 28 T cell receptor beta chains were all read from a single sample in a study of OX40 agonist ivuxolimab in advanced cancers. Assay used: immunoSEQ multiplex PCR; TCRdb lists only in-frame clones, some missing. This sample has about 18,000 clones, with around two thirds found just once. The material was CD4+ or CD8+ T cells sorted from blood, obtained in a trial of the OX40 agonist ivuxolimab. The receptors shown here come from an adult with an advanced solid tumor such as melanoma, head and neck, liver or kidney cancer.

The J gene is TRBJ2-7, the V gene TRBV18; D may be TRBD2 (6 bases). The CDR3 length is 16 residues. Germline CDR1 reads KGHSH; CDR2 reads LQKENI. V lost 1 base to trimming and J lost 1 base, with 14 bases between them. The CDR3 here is CASSPLNLRESYEQYF. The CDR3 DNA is TGTGCCAGCTCACCACTAAACCTCCGGGAGTCCTACGAGCAGTACTTC.

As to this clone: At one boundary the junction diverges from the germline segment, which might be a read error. CDR3: CASSISGSQETQYF. The CDR3 nucleotides read TGTGCCAGCAGTATATCGGGATCCCAAGAGACCCAGTACTTC. The rearrangement joins TRBV27 to TRBJ2-5; D is possibly TRBD2 (5 bases). Looked up from germline, CDR1 is MNHEY and CDR2 is SMNVEV (reference sequence). The CDR3 consists of 14 residues.

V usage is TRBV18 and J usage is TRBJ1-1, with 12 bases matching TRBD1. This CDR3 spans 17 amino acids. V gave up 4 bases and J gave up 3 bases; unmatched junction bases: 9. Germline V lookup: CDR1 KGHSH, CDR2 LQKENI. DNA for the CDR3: TGTGCCAGCTCACGAGGGACAGGGGGCGATCTCGACACTGAAGCTTTCTTT. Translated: CASSRGTGGDLDTEAFF.

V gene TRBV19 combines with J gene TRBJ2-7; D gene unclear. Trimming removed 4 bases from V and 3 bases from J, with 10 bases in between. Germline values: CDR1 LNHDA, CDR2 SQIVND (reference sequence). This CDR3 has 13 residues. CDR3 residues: CASSTSGSYEQYF. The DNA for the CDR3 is TGTGCCAGTAGTACATCCGGTAGCTACGAGCAGTACTTC.

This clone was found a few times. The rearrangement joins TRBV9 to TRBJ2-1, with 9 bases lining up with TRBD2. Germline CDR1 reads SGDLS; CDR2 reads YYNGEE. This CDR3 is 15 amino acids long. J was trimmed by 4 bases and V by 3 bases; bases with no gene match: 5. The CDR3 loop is CASSGLAESYNEQFF. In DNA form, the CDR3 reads TGTGCCAGCAGCGGACTAGCGGAGTCGTACAATGAGCAGTTCTTC.

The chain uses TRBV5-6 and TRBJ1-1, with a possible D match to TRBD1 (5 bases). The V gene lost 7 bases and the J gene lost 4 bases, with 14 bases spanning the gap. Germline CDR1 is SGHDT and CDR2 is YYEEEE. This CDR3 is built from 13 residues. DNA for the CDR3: TGTGCCAGCCGTCCAACAGGCCTCACTGAAGCTTTCTTT. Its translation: CASRPTGLTEAFF.

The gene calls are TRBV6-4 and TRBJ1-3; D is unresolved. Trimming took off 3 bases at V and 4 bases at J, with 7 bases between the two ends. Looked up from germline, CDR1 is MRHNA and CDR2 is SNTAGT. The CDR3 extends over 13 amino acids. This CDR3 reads CASSESVGNTIYF. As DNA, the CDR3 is TGTGCCAGCAGTGAATCGGTCGGAAACACCATATATTTT.

CDR3 DNA sequence: TGTGCCAGCAGCTTGGCGGGGGTTCCCGGGGAGCTGTTTTTT. Translating gives CASSLAGVPGELFF. This chain joins TRBV5-6 and TRBJ2-2; possibly TRBD2 for D (6 bases). Per the germline V gene, CDR1 is SGHDT and CDR2 is YYEEEE. Deletions cut 0 bases from V and 6 bases from J, with 9 bases between. This CDR3 is built from 14 residues.

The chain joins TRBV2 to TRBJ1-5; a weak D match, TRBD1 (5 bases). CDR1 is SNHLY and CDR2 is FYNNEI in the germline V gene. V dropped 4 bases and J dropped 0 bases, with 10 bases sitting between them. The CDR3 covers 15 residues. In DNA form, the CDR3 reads TGTGCCAGCAGTGTGGGGCCCGATAGCAATCAGCCCCAGCATTTT. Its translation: CASSVGPDSNQPQHF.

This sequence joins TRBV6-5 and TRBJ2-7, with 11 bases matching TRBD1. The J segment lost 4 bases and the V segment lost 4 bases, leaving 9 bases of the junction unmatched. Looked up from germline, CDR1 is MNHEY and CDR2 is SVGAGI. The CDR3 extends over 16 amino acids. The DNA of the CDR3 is TGTGCCAGCAGTTCCACGGACAGGGGGCGCGGTTACGAGCAGTACTTC. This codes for CASSSTDRGRGYEQYF.

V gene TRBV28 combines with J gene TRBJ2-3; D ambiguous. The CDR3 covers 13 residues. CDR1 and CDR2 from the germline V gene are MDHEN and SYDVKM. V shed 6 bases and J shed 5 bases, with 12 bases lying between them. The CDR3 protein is CASSSIALDTQYF. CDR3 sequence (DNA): TGTGCCAGCAGCTCCATCGCGCTAGATACGCAGTATTTT.

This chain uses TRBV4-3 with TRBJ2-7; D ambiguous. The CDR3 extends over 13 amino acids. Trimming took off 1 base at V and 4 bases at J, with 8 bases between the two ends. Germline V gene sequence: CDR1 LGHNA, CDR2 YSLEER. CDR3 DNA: TGCGCCAGCAGCCAAGGTTTGGGGTACGAGCAGTACTTC. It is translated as CASSQGLGYEQYF.

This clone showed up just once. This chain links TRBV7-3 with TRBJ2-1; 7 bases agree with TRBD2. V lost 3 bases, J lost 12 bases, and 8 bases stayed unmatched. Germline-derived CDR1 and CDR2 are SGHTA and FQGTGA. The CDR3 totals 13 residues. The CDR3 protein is CASSFSGVFGQFF. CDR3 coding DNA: TGTGCCAGCAGCTTCAGCGGGGTGTTTGGGCAGTTCTTC.

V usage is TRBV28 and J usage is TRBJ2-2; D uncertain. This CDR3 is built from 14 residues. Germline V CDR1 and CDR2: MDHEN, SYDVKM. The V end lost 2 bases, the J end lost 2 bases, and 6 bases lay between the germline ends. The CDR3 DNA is TGTGCCAGCAGTTTAACAGCCAACACCGGGGAGCTGTTTTTT. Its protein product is CASSLTANTGELFF.

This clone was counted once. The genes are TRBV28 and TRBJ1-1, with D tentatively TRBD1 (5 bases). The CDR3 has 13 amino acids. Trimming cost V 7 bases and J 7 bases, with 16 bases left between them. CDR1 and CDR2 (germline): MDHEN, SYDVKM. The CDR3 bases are TGTGCCAGCACCCCCCGGGACGGCAATGAAGCTTTCTTT. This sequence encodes CASTPRDGNEAFF.

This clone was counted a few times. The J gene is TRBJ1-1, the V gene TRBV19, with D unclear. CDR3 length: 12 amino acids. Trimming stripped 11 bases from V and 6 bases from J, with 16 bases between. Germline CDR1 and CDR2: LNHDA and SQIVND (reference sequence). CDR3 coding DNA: TGTGCCTGCCGCGGTTGGGTGTCTGAAGCTTTCTTT. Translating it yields CACRGWVSEAFF.

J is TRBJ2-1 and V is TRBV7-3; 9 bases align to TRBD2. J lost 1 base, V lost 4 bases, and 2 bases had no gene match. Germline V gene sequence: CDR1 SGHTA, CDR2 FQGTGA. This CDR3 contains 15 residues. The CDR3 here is CASSSGLASYNEQFF. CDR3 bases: TGTGCCAGCAGCTCGGGACTAGCATCCTACAATGAGCAGTTCTTC.

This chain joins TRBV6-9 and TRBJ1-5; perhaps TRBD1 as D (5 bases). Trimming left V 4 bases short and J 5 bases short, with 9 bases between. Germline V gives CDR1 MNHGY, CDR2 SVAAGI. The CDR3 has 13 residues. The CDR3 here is CASSSRGDQPQHF. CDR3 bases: TGTGCCAGCAGTTCTAGGGGCGATCAGCCCCAGCATTTT.

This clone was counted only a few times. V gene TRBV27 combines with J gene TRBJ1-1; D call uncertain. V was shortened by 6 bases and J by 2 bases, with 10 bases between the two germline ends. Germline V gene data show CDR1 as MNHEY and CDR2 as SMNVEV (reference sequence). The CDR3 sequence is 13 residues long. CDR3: CASRTNINTEAFF. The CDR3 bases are TGTGCCAGCAGGACTAACATTAACACTGAAGCTTTCTTT.

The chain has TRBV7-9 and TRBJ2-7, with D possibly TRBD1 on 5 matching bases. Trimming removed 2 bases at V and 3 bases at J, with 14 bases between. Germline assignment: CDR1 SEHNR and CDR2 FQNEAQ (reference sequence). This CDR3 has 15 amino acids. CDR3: CASSLYDSTNYEQYF. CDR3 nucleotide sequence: TGTGCCAGCAGCTTATATGACAGCACGAACTACGAGCAGTACTTC.

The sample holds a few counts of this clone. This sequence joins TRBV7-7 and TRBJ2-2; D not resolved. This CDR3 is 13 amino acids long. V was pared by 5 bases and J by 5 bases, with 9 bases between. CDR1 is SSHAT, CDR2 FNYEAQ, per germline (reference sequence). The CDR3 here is CASSLLETGELFF. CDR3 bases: TGTGCCAGCAGCCTACTCGAGACCGGGGAGCTGTTTTTT.

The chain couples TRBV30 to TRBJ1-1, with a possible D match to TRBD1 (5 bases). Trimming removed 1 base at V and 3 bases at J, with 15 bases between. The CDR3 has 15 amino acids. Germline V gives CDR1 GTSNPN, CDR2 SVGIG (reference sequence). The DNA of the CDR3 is TGTGCCTGGAGTGCGGGACCCTTTACAGACACTGAAGCTTTCTTT. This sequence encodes CAWSAGPFTDTEAFF.

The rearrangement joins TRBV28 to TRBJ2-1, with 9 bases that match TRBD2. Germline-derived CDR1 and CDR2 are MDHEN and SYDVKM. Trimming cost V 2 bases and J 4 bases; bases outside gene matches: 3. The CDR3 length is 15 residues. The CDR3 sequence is CASSLETSGYNEQFF. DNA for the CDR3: TGTGCCAGCAGTTTAGAGACTAGCGGTTACAATGAGCAGTTCTTC.

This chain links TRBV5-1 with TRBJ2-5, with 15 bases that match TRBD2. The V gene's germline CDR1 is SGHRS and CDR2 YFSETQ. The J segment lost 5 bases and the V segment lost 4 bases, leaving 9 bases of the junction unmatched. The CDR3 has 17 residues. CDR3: CASSGGLAGGPRETQYF. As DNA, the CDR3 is TGCGCCAGCAGCGGAGGACTAGCGGGAGGGCCTCGGGAGACCCAGTACTTC.

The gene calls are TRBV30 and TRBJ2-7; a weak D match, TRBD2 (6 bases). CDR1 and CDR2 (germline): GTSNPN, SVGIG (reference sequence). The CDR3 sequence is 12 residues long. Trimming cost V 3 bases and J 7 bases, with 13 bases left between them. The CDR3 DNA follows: TGTGCCTGGAGGTCACGGGCGGGGGAGCAGTACTTC. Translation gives CAWRSRAGEQYF.

DNA of the CDR3: TGCGCCAGCAGTTTCACGGGCGGGGGAGTCGACGAGCAGTACTTC. It encodes CASSFTGGGVDEQYF. V gene TRBV5-1 combines with J gene TRBJ2-7, with 7 bases matching TRBD2. Trimming at V came to 5 bases and at J to 5 bases, leaving 13 bases not matched to a gene. The V gene's germline CDR1 is SGHRS and CDR2 YFSETQ. CDR3 length: 15 residues.

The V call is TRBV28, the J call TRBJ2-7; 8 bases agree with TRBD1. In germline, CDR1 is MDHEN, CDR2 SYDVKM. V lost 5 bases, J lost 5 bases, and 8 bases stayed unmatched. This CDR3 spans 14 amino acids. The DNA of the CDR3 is TGTGCCAGCAGTGAGGACAGGGCCATCGACGAGCAGTACTTC. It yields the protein CASSEDRAIDEQYF. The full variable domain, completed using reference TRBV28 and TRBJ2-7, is DVKVTQSSRYLVKRTGEKVFLECVQDMDHENMFWYRQDPGLGLRLIYFSYDVKMKEKGDIPEGYSVSREKKERFSLILESASTNQTSMYLCASSEDRAIDEQYFGPGTRLTVT.

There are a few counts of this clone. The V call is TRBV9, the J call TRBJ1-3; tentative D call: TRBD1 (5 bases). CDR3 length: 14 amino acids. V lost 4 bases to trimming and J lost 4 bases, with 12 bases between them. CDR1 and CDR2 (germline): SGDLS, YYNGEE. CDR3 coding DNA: TGTGCCAGCAGCCCCCAAGGGGCCGGAAACACCATATATTTT. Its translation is CASSPQGAGNTIYF.